This T cell receptor (beta chain) was recovered during a study of blood T cells in healthy people across ages. Overall study results and limits: Both naive CD4+ cell counts and diversity were greater in long-lived donors than in aged donors.

A J-beta primer mix and a sample-barcoded 5' primer were used in a second PCR of about 7 to 12 cycles. TCRdb recomputed calls from the 5' RACE reads with MiXCR, one row per CDR3 protein. The profile covers fewer than 1 million distinct CDR3 sequences, with around 43% appearing a single time and around 18% taken by the ten largest. The V segment lost 6 bases and the J segment 3 bases; nucleotides outside the gene matches: 9. The CDR3 consists of 15 residues. The germline V gene encodes CDR1 DFQATT and CDR2 SNEGSKA (reference sequence). As for this clonotype: Its antigen is undetermined.

The sequenced sample was blood. The chain links TRBV20-1 to TRBJ2-1; 9 positions match TRBD2. This TCR came from a man between 60 and 75 years old in good health. DNA of the CDR3: TGCAGTGCCGAACCTAGCGGGGTCCGCTACAATGAGCAGTTCTTC. It specifies CSAEPSGVRYNEQFF.